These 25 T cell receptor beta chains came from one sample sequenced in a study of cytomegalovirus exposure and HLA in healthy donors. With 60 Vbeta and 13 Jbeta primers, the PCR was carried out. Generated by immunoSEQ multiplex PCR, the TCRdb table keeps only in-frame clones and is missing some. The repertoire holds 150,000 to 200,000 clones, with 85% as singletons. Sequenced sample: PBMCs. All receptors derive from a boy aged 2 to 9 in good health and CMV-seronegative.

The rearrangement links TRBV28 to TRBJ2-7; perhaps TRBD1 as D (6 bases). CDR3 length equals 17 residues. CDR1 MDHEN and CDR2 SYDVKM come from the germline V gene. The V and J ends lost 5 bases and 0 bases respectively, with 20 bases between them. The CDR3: CASSIPVGAGSSYEQYF. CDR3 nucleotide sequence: TGTGCCAGCAGTATCCCCGTGGGGGCAGGGAGCTCCTACGAGCAGTACTTC.

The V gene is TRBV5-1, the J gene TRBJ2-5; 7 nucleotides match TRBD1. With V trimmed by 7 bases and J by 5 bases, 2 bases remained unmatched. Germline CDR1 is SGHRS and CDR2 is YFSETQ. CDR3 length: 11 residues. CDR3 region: CASEGAETQYF. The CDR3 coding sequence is TGCGCCAGCGAGGGGGCCGAGACCCAGTACTTC.

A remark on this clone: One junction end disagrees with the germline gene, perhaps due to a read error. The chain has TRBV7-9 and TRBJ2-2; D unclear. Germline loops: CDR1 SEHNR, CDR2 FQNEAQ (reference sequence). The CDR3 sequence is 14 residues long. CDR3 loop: CSSSPPGGRGELFF. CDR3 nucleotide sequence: TGTTCCAGCAGCCCCCCGGGTGGTCGAGGGGAGCTGTTTTTT.

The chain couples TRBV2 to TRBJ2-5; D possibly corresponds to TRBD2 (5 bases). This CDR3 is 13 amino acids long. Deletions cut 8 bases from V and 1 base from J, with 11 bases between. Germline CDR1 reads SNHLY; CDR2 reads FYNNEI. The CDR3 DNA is TGTGCCAGCGACGGACTTGCCCAAGAGACCCAGTACTTC. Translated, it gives CASDGLAQETQYF.

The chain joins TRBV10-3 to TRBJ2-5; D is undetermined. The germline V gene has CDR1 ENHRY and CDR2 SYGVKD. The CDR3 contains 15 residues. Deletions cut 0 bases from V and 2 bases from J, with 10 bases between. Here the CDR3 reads CAISESNAKQETQYF. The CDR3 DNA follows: TGTGCCATCAGTGAGTCGAATGCTAAACAAGAGACCCAGTACTTC.

The CDR3 sequence: CASSFLTNQPQHF. The CDR3 DNA is TGTGCCAGCAGTTTCTTAACTAATCAGCCCCAGCATTTT. The chain has TRBV6-6 and TRBJ1-5; D is undetermined. V was pared by 4 bases and J by 4 bases, with 8 bases between. There are 13 residues in the CDR3. Germline V CDR1 and CDR2: MNHNY, SVGAGI (reference sequence).

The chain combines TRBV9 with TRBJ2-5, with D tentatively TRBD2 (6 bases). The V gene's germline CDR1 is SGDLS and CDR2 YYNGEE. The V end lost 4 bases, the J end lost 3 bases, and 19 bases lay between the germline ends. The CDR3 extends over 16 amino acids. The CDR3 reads CASSPVSGLDKETQYF. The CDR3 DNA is TGTGCCAGCAGCCCCGTATCGGGACTGGACAAAGAGACCCAGTACTTC.

The CDR3 sequence: CTSSQAGTDTQYF. The CDR3 DNA reads TGCACCAGCAGCCAAGCGGGCACAGATACGCAGTATTTT. V gene TRBV1 combines with J gene TRBJ2-3; the D call of TRBD2 is as the table states it, not checked on the DNA. TRBV1 is deemed a pseudogene. This CDR3 is 13 amino acids long.

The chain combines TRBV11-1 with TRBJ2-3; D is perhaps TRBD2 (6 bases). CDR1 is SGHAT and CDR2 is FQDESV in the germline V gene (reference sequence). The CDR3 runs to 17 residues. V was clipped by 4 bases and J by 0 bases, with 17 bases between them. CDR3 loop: CASSYGDWGPSTDTQYF. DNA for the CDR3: TGTGCCAGCAGCTACGGGGACTGGGGACCGAGCACAGATACGCAGTATTTT.

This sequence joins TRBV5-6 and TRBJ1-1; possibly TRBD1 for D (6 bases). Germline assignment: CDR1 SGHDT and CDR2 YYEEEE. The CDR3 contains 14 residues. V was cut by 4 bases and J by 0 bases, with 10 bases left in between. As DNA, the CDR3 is TGTGCCAGCAGCCTGGGACACTTGAACACTGAAGCTTTCTTT. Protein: CASSLGHLNTEAFF.

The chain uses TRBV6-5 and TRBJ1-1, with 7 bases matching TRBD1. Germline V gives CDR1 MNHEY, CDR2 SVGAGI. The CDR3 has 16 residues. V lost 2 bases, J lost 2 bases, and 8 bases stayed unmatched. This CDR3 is CASSYRDRSSNTEAFF. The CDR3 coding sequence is TGTGCCAGCAGTTACCGGGACAGATCGTCTAACACTGAAGCTTTCTTT.

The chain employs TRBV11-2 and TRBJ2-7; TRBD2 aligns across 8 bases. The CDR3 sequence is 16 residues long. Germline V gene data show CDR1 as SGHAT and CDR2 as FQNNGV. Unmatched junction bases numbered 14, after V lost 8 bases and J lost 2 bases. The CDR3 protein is CASRALSSGNTYEQYF. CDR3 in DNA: TGTGCCAGCCGCGCACTCAGTAGCGGGAACACCTACGAGCAGTACTTC. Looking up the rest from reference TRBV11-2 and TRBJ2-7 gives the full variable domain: EAGVAQSPRYKIIEKRQSVAFWCNPISGHATLYWYQQILGQGPKLLIQFQNNGVVDDSQLPKDRFSAERLKGVDSTLKIQPAKLEDSAVYLCASRALSSGNTYEQYFGPGTRLTVT.

The CDR3 region is CASSFLRHGEPQHF. DNA of the CDR3: TGTGCCAGCAGTTTCTTGCGTCACGGGGAGCCCCAGCATTTT. V is TRBV28 and J is TRBJ1-5; no firm D call. From germline, CDR1 is MDHEN and CDR2 SYDVKM. V shed 3 bases and J shed 8 bases, with 14 bases lying between them. CDR3 length equals 14 residues. Complete variable domain (other parts from reference TRBV28 and TRBJ1-5): DVKVTQSSRYLVKRTGEKVFLECVQDMDHENMFWYRQDPGLGLRLIYFSYDVKMKEKGDIPEGYSVSREKKERFSLILESASTNQTSMYLCASSFLRHGEPQHFGDGTRLSIL.

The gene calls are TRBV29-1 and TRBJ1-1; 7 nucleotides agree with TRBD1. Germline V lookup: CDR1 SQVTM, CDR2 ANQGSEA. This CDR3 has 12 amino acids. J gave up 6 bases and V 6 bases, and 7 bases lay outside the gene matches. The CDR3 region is CSVATGLSEAFF. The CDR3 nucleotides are TGCAGCGTCGCGACAGGGCTCTCTGAAGCTTTCTTT.

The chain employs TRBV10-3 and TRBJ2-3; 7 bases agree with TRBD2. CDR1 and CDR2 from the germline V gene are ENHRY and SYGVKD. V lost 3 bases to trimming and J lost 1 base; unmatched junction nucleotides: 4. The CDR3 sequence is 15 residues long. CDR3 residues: CAISDGAGGTDTQYF. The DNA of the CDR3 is TGTGCCATCAGTGATGGTGCGGGGGGCACAGATACGCAGTATTTT.

This CDR3 is CASSVVDGSDYNEQFF. CDR3 coding DNA: TGTGCCAGCAGCGTAGTGGACGGGAGCGACTACAATGAGCAGTTCTTC. The chain joins TRBV9 to TRBJ2-1; possible D gene TRBD2, 6 bases. Germline V CDR1 and CDR2: SGDLS, YYNGEE. Trimming took off 0 bases at V and 3 bases at J, with 13 bases between the two ends. The CDR3 has 16 residues.

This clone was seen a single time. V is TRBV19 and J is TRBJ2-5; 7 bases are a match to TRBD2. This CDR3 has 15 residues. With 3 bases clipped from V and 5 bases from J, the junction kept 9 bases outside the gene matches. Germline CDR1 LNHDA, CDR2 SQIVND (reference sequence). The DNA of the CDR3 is TGTGCCAGTAGTATCTCACCGACTAGCCACGAGACCCAGTACTTC. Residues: CASSISPTSHETQYF.

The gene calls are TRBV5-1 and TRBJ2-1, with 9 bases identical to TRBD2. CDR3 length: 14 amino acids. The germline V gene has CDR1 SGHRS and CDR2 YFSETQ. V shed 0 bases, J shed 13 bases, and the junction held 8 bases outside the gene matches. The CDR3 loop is CASSLVREGETQFF. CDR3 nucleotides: TGCGCCAGCAGCTTGGTGCGGGAGGGCGAGACCCAGTTCTTC.

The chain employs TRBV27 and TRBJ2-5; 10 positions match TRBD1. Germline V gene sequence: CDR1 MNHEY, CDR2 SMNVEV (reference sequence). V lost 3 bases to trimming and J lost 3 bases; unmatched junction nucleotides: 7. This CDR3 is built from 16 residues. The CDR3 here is CASSFLTGTGEETQYF. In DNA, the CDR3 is TGTGCCAGCAGTTTCCTTACCGGGACAGGGGAAGAGACCCAGTACTTC.

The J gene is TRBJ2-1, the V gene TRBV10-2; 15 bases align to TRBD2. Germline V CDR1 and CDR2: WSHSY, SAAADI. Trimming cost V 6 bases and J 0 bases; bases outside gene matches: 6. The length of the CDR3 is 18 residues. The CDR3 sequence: CASSRTSGRAVSYNEQFF. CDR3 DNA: TGCGCCAGCAGCAGGACTAGCGGGAGGGCCGTCTCCTACAATGAGCAGTTCTTC.

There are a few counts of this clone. The CDR3 loop reads CATSFSTGVRYGYTF. DNA of the CDR3: TGTGCCACCAGCTTCTCGACAGGGGTGAGATATGGCTACACCTTC. The chain carries TRBV15 and TRBJ1-2, with 8 bases matching TRBD1. The CDR3 length is 15 residues. Trimming at V came to 5 bases and at J to 5 bases, leaving 10 bases not matched to a gene. Germline V CDR1 and CDR2: LNHNV, YYDKDF (reference sequence). Using reference TRBV15 and TRBJ1-2 for the parts outside the CDR3, the full variable domain is DAMVIQNPRYQVTQFGKPVTLSCSQTLNHNVMYWYQQKSSQAPKLLFHYYDKDFNNEADTPDNFQSRRPNTSFCFLDIRSPGLGDTAMYLCATSFSTGVRYGYTFGSGTRLTVV.

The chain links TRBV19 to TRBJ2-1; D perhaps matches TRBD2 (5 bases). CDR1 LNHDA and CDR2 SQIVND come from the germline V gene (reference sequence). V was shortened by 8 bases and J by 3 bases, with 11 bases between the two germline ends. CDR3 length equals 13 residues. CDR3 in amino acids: CASGSGNYNEQFF. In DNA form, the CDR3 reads TGTGCCAGTGGGTCGGGAAACTACAATGAGCAGTTCTTC.

DNA for the CDR3: TGCGCCAGCAGCCTAGTGGGACTGATTAACACTGAAGCTTTCTTT. The encoded protein is CASSLVGLINTEAFF. The genes are TRBV5-1 and TRBJ1-1; TRBD1 might be the D (5 bases). Germline values: CDR1 SGHRS, CDR2 YFSETQ. V lost 4 bases to trimming and J lost 2 bases, with 15 bases between them. The CDR3 is 15 residues long.

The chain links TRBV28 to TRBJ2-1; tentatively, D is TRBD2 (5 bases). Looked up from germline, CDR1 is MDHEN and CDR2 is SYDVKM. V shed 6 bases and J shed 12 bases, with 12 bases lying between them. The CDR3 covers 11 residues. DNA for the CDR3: TGTGCCAGCAGCACCCCGGGAAGGCAGTTCTTC. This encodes CASSTPGRQFF.

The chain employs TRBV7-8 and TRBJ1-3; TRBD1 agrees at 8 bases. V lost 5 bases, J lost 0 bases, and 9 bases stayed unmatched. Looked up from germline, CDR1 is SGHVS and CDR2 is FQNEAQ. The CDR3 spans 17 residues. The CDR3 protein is CASSPDRATISGNTIYF. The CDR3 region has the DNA TGTGCCAGCAGCCCGGACAGGGCGACGATCTCTGGAAACACCATATATTTT.